This is a list of T cell receptor beta chains from one sample in a study of molecular identifiers for immune sequencing clone quantification. Each CDR3 protein gets one entry after TCRdb re-called the PCR reads with MiXCR. This table has roughly 10,000 distinct CDR3 sequences, about a fifth appearing once. The material sequenced was naive CD8+ T cells from blood, with Jurkat cell RNA spiked in. The receptors stem from a human donor in good health. Some libraries in this study had Jurkat cell RNA spiked in. The CDR3 runs from the conserved cysteine through the conserved F or W. D genes are given only for firm matches. A clone size is listed for some rows: how often the clone was seen (once, few, many), or a class if it is expanded.

j_gene,d_gene,abundance,v_gene,CDR3nt,CDR3aa
TRBJ2-3,NA,medium-sized,TRBV4-2,TGTGCCAGCAGCCAAGATTATGAACAGCACAATTTCCCAGATACGCAGTATTTT,CASSQDYEQHNFPDTQYF
TRBJ2-7,NA,NA,TRBV19,TGTGCCAGTAGTATCGCCAGCGGGCCCCCCTACGAGCAGTACTTC,CASSIASGPPYEQYF
TRBJ2-3,NA,few,TRBV24-1,TGTGCCACCACGTATGCAGATACGCAGTATTTT,CATTYADTQYF
TRBJ1-1,TRBD1,NA,TRBV30,TGTGCCTGTCGACAGGGGGACGAAGCCACTGAAGCTTCCTTT,CACRQGDEATEASF
TRBJ2-1,TRBD2,NA,TRBV9,TGTGCCAGCAGCCGGCCACTGAGCGCGGGAGTGGCTTACAATGAGCAGTTCTTC,CASSRPLSAGVAYNEQFF
TRBJ2-3,NA,medium-sized,TRBV4-3,TGCGCCAGCAGCCAAGCGGGCGTCCGAACAGATACGCAGTATTTT,CASSQAGVRTDTQYF
TRBJ2-7,NA,medium-sized,TRBV14,TGTGCCAGCAGCCAAAAGGGGGGTGCCGGGGTCCGGGAGCAGTACTTC,CASSQKGGAGVREQYF
TRBJ2-5,NA,many,TRBV10-3,TGTGCCATCGGCCCCGCGCCCGAGGAGGGGGTGGAGACCCAGTACTTC,CAIGPAPEEGVETQYF
TRBJ2-7,TRBD1,many,TRBV5-6,TGTGCCAGCAGCTTAGTCCGGGACAGCTACGAGCAGTACTTC,CASSLVRDSYEQYF
TRBJ2-7,TRBD1,many,TRBV20-1,TGCAGTGCTAGACGCCGGGACAGGAGCTCCTACGAGCAGTACTTC,CSARRRDRSSYEQYF
TRBJ2-7,NA,few,TRBV10-1,TGCGCCAGCAGTGAGGTCGGCAGTTCCTACGAGCAGTACTTC,CASSEVGSSYEQYF
TRBJ1-5,TRBD1,NA,TRBV6-2/TRBV6-3,TGTGCCAGCAGACCAGGGACAGGGATTACCCCCAATCAGCCCCAGCATTTT,CASRPGTGITPNQPQHF
TRBJ1-1,NA,few,TRBV9,TGTGCCAGCAGCGCCGAGGGGGGGCGAGGCACTGAAGCTTTCTTT,CASSAEGGRGTEAFF
TRBJ2-6,NA,many,TRBV6-5,TGTGCCAGCAGTTACTCGAGTTCGGGATTTCCTGGGGCCAACGTCCTGACTTTC,CASSYSSSGFPGANVLTF
TRBJ1-2,NA,few,TRBV6-2/TRBV6-3,TGTGCCAGCAGTTACTCGACAGGAGATGGCTACACCTTC,CASSYSTGDGYTF
TRBJ1-1,NA,medium-sized,TRBV19,TGTGCCAGTACCCTGAAACCGAGCACTGAAGCTTTCTTT,CASTLKPSTEAFF
TRBJ2-1,NA,medium-sized,TRBV19,TGTGCCAGTAGTATAGGGGGGCAGGAGCAGTTCTTC,CASSIGGQEQFF
TRBJ2-1,NA,many,TRBV5-4,TGTGCCAGCAGCTCGACCGCGTGGTCGGTCTTC,CASSSTAWSVF
TRBJ2-7,TRBD2,medium-sized,TRBV10-3,TGTGCCATCAGTGAGTCAAGCGGGGGAGCCTACGAGCAGTACTTC,CAISESSGGAYEQYF
TRBJ2-7,TRBD1,medium-sized,TRBV6-2/TRBV6-3,TGTGCCAGCAGTCCAGGGGGCGGCTACGAGCAGTACTTC,CASSPGGGYEQYF
TRBJ2-1,NA,medium-sized,TRBV30,TGTGCCTGGAGTGTTGCAGGAAACAATGAGCAGTTCTTC,CAWSVAGNNEQFF
TRBJ2-1,NA,many,TRBV9,TGTGCCAGCAGCGTAGATGCTGTCAATGAGCAGTTCTTC,CASSVDAVNEQFF
TRBJ2-5,NA,NA,TRBV10-3,TGTGCCATCGGTGGAGGTGGGCCCGCCAAGGAGCCGCGGTACTTC,CAIGGGGPAKEPRYF
TRBJ2-3,TRBD1,medium-sized,TRBV30,TGTGCCTGGATTCAGACAGGGGTCGTTACAGATACGCAGTATTTT,CAWIQTGVVTDTQYF
TRBJ2-1,NA,many,TRBV7-9,TGTGCCAGCAGCTTTAGCGTCTCCTACAATGAGCAGTTCTTC,CASSFSVSYNEQFF
TRBJ2-7,TRBD2,medium-sized,TRBV13,TGTGCCAGCAGCCTGCGGGGGATGGTCGTCTACGAGCAGTACTTC,CASSLRGMVVYEQYF
TRBJ1-2,NA,NA,TRBV12-3/TRBV12-4,TGTGCCAGCAGTTCGGGGTCCCGGGGCTACACCTTC,CASSSGSRGYTF
TRBJ2-7,TRBD1,many,TRBV5-1,TGCGCCAGCAGCTTGGAACAGGGGTTTTACGAGCAGTACTTC,CASSLEQGFYEQYF
TRBJ1-1,NA,medium-sized,TRBV9,TGTGCCAGCAGCGTAGCGGGGCTGAACACTGAAGCTTTCTTT,CASSVAGLNTEAFF
TRBJ2-3,NA,medium-sized,TRBV7-6,TGTGCCAGCAGCGCGCGTCCGGGCACAGATACGCAGTATTTT,CASSARPGTDTQYF
TRBJ2-3,NA,NA,TRBV12-5,TGTGCTGGTGGTTTGGCATGTGAGGAGACAGATACGCAGTGTTTT,CAGGLACEETDTQCF
TRBJ2-3,TRBD2,NA,TRBV24-1,TGTGCCCCCAGTGATTCCCCGGCCCCCCGCACCCCTCTAGCGGGCGGCCCCACAGCTACGCAGTATTTC,CAPSDSPAPRTPLAGGPTATQYF
TRBJ1-1,NA,medium-sized,TRBV5-1,TGCGCCAGCAGCTTTTTTACCGGGGCAAGCTACACTGAAGCTTTCTTT,CASSFFTGASYTEAFF
TRBJ2-1,TRBD2,many,TRBV30,TGTGCCTGGAAAAAGCGGGAACAATACAATGAGCAGTTCTTC,CAWKKREQYNEQFF
TRBJ2-7,NA,medium-sized,TRBV11-2,TGTGCCAGCAGCTTAGGGTCAGGCCTTGACTACGAGCAGTACTTC,CASSLGSGLDYEQYF
TRBJ2-3,TRBD2,few,TRBV27,TGTGCCAGCACCCCTCCGGGCCTAGCGGGAGCCCCCAGCACAGATACGCAGTATTTT,CASTPPGLAGAPSTDTQYF
TRBJ2-1,NA,medium-sized,TRBV14,TGTGCCAGCAGCCACCCTACTAGGCCCGATGAGCAGTTCTTC,CASSHPTRPDEQFF
TRBJ1-5,NA,medium-sized,TRBV12-3/TRBV12-4,TGTGCCAGCAGTTCTCACGGGGGTGGCAATCAGCCCCAGCATTTT,CASSSHGGGNQPQHF
TRBJ2-3,TRBD2,medium-sized,TRBV4-3,TGCGCCAGCAGCCAGACTAGCGGCACTAGCACAGATACGCAGTATTTT,CASSQTSGTSTDTQYF
TRBJ2-1,NA,NA,TRBV15,TGTGCCACCAGCGGCCAGACGTGGGGGGGCGACGATTACAATGAGCAGTTCTTC,CATSGQTWGGDDYNEQFF